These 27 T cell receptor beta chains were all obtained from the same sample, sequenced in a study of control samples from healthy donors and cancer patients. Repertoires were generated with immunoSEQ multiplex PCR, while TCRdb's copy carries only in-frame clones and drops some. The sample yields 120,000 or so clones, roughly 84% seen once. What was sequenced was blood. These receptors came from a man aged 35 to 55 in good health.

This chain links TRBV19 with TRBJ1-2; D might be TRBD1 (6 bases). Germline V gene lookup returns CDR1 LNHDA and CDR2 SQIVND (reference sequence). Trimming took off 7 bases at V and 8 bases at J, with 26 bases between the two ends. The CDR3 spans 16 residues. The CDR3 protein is CASTLGGTRVDFGYTF. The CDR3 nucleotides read TGTGCCAGTACTTTGGGGGGCACCCGCGTTGACTTCGGCTACACCTTC.

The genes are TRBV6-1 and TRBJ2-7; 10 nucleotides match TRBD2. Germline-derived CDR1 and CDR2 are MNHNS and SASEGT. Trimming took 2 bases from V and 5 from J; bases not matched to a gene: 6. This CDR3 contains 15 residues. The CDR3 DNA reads TGTGCCAGCAGTGAACCGGGACTAGCGTTAGACGAGCAGTACTTC. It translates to CASSEPGLALDEQYF.

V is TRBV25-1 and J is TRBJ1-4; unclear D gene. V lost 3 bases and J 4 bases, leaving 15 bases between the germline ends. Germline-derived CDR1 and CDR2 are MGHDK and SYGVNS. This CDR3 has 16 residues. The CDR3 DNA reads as TGTGCCAGCAGTGATCCAGACTGGGGTCATAATGAAAAACTGTTTTTT. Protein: CASSDPDWGHNEKLFF.

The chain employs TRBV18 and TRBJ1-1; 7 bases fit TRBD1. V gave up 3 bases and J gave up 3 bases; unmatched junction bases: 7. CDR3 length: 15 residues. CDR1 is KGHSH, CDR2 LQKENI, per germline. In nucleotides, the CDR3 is TGTGCCAGCTCACCGTCACGACAGGGCTACACTGAAGCTTTCTTT. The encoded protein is CASSPSRQGYTEAFF.

In DNA, the CDR3 is TGCGCCAGCAGCTTGGGGACAGGGCGCACAGATACGCAGTATTTT. The encoded protein is CASSLGTGRTDTQYF. V and J are TRBV5-1 and TRBJ2-3, with 8 bases identical to TRBD1. The CDR3 spans 15 residues. Germline V gene lookup returns CDR1 SGHRS and CDR2 YFSETQ. Losses at the gene ends were 0 bases for V and 1 base for J; bases not matched to a gene: 1. Variable domain in full (rest from reference TRBV5-1 and TRBJ2-3): KAGVTQTPRYLIKTRGQQVTLSCSPISGHRSVSWYQQTPGQGLQFLFEYFSETQRNKGNFPGRFSGRQFSNSRSEMNVSTLELGDSALYLCASSLGTGRTDTQYFGPGTRLTVL.

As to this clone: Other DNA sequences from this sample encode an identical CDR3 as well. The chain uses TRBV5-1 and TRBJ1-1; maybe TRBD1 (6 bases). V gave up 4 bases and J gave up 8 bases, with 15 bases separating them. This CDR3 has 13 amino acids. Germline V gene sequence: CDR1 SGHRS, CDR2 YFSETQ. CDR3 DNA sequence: TGCGCCAGCAGCCGCGCGGGAGGGGGGGAAGCTTTCTTT. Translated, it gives CASSRAGGGEAFF. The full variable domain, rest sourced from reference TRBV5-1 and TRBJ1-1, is KAGVTQTPRYLIKTRGQQVTLSCSPISGHRSVSWYQQTPGQGLQFLFEYFSETQRNKGNFPGRFSGRQFSNSRSEMNVSTLELGDSALYLCASSRAGGGEAFFGQGTRLTVV.

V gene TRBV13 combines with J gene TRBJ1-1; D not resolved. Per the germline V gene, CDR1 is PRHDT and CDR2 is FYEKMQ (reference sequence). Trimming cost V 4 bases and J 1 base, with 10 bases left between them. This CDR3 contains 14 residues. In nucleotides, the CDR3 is TGTGCCAGCAGCTCCCAGGACCCGAACACTGAAGCTTTCTTT. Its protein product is CASSSQDPNTEAFF. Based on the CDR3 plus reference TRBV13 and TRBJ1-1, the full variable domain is AAGVIQSPRHLIKEKRETATLKCYPIPRHDTVYWYQQGPGQDPQFLISFYEKMQSDKGSIPDRFSAQQFSDYHSELNMSSLELGDSALYFCASSSQDPNTEAFFGQGTRLTVV.

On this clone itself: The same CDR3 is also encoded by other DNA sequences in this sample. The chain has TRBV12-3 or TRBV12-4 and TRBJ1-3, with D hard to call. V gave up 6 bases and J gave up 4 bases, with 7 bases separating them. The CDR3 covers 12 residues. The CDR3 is CASSLQGNTIYF. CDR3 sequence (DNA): TGTGCCAGCAGCTTACAGGGAAACACCATATATTTT.

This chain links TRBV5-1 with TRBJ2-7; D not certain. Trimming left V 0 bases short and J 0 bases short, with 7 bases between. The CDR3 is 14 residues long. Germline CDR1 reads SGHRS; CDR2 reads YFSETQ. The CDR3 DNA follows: TGCGCCAGCAGCTTGGGACCGAACTCCTACGAGCAGTACTTC. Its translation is CASSLGPNSYEQYF.

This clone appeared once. The CDR3 is CASSADSAGGQFF. CDR3 nucleotide sequence: TGTGCCAGCAGTGCCGACTCAGCGGGGGGGCAGTTCTTC. The chain carries TRBV25-1 and TRBJ2-1; 9 nucleotides match TRBD2. Germline CDR1 is MGHDK and CDR2 is SYGVNS. The CDR3 extends over 13 amino acids. J was trimmed by 12 bases and V by 4 bases; bases with no gene match: 7.

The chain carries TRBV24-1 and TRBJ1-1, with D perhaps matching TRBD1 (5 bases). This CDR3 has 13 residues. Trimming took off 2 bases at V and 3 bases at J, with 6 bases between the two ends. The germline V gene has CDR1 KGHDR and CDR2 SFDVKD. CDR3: CATSDSGDTEAFF. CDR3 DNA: TGTGCCACCAGTGATTCGGGGGACACTGAAGCTTTCTTT.

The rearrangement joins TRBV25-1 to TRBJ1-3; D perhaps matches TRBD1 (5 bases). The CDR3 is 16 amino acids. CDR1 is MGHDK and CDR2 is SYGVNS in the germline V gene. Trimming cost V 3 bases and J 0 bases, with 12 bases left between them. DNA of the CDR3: TGTGCCAGCAGTGATTCTCAGAGGGGCTCTGGAAACACCATATATTTT. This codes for CASSDSQRGSGNTIYF.

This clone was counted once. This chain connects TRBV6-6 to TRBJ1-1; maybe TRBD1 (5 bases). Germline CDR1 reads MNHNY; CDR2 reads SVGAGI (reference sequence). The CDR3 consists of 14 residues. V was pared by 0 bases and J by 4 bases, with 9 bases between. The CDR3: CASSYSGRSTEAFF. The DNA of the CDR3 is TGTGCCAGCAGTTACTCGGGACGGAGCACTGAAGCTTTCTTT.

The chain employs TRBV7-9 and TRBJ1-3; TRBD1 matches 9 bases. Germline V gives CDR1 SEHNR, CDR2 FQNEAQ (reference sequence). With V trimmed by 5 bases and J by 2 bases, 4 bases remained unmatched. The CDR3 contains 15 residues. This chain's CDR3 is CASSPGTGPGNTIYF. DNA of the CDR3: TGTGCCAGCAGCCCTGGGACAGGGCCTGGAAACACCATATATTTT.

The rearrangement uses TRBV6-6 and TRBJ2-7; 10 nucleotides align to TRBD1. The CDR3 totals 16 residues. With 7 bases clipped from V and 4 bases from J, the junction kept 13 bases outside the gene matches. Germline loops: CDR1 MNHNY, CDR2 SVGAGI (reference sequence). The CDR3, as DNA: TGTGCCAGCACCAACGCCCCCGGGACAGGGGTATACGAGCAGTACTTC. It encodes CASTNAPGTGVYEQYF.

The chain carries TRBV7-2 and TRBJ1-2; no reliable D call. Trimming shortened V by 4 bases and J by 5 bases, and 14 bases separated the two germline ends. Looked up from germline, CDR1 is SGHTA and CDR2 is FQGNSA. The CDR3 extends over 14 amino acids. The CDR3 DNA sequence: TGTGCCAGCAGCTCTTACGGTGGGCCTTATGGCTACACCTTC. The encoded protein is CASSSYGGPYGYTF.

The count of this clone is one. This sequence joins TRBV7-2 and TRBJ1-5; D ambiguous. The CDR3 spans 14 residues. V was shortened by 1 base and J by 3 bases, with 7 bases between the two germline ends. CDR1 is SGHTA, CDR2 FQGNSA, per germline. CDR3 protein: CASSLGQVNQPQHF. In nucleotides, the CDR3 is TGTGCCAGCAGCTTAGGTCAGGTCAATCAGCCCCAGCATTTT.

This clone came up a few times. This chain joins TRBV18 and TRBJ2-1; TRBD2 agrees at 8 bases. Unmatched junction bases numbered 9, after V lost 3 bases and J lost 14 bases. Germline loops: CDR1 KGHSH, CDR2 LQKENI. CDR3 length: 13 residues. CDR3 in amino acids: CASSPSERGLKFF. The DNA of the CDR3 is TGTGCCAGCTCACCTTCGGAGCGGGGGCTGAAGTTCTTC.

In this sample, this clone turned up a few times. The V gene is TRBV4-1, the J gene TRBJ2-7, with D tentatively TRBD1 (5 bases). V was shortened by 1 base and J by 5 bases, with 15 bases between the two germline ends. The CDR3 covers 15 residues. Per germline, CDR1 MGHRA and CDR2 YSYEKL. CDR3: CASSQVGAGQDEQYF. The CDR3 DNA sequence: TGCGCCAGCAGCCAAGTAGGGGCAGGGCAGGACGAGCAGTACTTC.

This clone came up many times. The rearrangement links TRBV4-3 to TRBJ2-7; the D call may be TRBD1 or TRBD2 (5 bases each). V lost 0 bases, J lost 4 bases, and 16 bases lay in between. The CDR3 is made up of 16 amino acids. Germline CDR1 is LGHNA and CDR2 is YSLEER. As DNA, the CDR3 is TGCGCCAGCAGCCAAGAAAGCAGGGCCGGGGCTTACGAGCAGTACTTC. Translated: CASSQESRAGAYEQYF.

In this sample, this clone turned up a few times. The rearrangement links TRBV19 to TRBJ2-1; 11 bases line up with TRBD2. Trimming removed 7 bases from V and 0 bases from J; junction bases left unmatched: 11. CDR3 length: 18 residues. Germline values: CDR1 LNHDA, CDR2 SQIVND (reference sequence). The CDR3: CASKNPSGGPSSYNEQFF. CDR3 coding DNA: TGTGCCAGTAAAAACCCTAGCGGGGGGCCGAGCTCCTACAATGAGCAGTTCTTC. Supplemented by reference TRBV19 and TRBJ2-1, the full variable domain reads DGGITQSPKYLFRKEGQNVTLSCEQNLNHDAMYWYRQDPGQGLRLIYYSQIVNDFQKGDIAEGYSVSREKKESFPLTVTSAQKNPTAFYLCASKNPSGGPSSYNEQFFGPGTRLTVL.

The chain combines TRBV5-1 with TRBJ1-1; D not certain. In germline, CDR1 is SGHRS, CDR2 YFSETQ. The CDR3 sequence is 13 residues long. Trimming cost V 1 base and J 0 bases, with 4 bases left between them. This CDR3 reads CASSLYLNTEAFF. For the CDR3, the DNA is TGCGCCAGCAGCTTGTACTTGAACACTGAAGCTTTCTTT.

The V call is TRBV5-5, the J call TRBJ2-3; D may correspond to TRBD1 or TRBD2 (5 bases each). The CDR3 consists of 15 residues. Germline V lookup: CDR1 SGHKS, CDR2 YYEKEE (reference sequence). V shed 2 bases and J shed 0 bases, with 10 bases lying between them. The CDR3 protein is CASSFRGLSTDTQYF. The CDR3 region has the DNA TGTGCCAGCAGCTTTCGGGGCCTGAGCACAGATACGCAGTATTTT. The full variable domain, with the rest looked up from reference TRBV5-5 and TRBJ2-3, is DAGVTQSPTHLIKTRGQQVTLRCSPISGHKSVSWYQQVLGQGPQFIFQYYEKEERGRGNFPDRFSARQFPNYSSELNVNALLLGDSALYLCASSFRGLSTDTQYFGPGTRLTVL.

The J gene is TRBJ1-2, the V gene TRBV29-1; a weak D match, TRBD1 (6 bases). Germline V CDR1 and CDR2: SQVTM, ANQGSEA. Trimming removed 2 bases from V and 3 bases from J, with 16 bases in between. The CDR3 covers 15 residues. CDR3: CSVEMATRGHYGYTF. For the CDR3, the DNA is TGCAGCGTTGAAATGGCGACCCGGGGGCACTATGGCTACACCTTC.

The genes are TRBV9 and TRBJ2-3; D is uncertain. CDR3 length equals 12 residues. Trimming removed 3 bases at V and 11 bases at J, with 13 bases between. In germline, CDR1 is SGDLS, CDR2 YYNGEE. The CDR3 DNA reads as TGTGCCAGCAGCGCGCCCCCCGGCGGGCAGTATTTT. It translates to CASSAPPGGQYF.

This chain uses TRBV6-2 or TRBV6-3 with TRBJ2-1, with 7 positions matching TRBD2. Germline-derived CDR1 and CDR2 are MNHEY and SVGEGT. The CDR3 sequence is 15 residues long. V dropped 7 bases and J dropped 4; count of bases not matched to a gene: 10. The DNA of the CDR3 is TGTGCCAGCACCCCCCGGGACTACCCATACAATGAGCAGTTCTTC. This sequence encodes CASTPRDYPYNEQFF.

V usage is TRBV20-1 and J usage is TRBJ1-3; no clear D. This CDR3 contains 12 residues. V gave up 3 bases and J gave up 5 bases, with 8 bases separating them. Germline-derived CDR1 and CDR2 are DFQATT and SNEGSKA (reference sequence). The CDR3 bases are TGCAGTGCTAGTCGGCAGCGAAACACCATATATTTT. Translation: CSASRQRNTIYF.